The present TCR beta chain was sequenced within a study of blood T cell repertoires in COVID-19. In the source study's methods: The authors estimated nucleated cell counts from reference gene primer amplification. Here immunoSEQ multiplex PCR was the method, and the copy in TCRdb shows in-frame clones only, minus some. V and J calls and clone size come straight from that table; D and trimming were deduced from the DNA. The table has roughly 200,000 clones, approximately 81% seen once. The V gene end was trimmed by 4 bases and the J gene end by 0 bases; junction bases not matched to a gene: 5. Germline CDR1 and CDR2: LGHDT and YNNKEL (reference sequence). The CDR3 sequence is 16 residues long.

The clonotype was recovered from a woman aged 80 or older with acute or convalescent COVID-19. The genes are TRBV3-1 (or the pseudogene TRBV3-2) and TRBJ2-2; 7 nucleotides match TRBD2. Sequencing was performed on peripheral blood. The CDR3 loop reads CASSLSSGPNTGELFF. The CDR3 DNA sequence: TGTGCCAGCAGCCTGAGTAGCGGGCCGAACACCGGGGAGCTGTTTTTT.